These 3 T cell receptor beta chains were all obtained from the same sample, sequenced in a study of tumor-infiltrating lymphocytes in oesophageal squamous cell carcinoma. MiXCR, run by TCRdb on the PCR reads, gives a single entry per CDR3 protein. This table holds roughly 17,000 distinct CDR3 sequences, 40% to 45% found once. The sample consisted of normal esophageal tissue next to the tumor. The receptors originated from a female donor with esophageal squamous cell carcinoma.

In its sample, this clonotype was seen many times. V gene TRBV5-4 combines with J gene TRBJ2-1; TRBD2 agrees at 7 bases. J lost 11 bases, V lost 6 bases, and 11 bases had no gene match. This CDR3 region has 13 residues. Germline V CDR1 and CDR2: SGHNT, YYREEE (reference sequence). The CDR3 DNA sequence: TGTGCCAGCAACCCGGCTAGCGGCCTTCAGCAGTTCTTC. Translating it yields CASNPASGLQQFF.

The chain is built from TRBV7-9 and TRBJ2-1, with D possibly being TRBD2 (7 bases). The J call could be wrong; TRBJ2-7 is a better fit for the DNA end. The V gene's germline CDR1 is SEHNR and CDR2 FQNEAQ (reference sequence). This CDR3 contains 16 residues. As DNA, the CDR3 is TGTGCCAGCAGCTTAGCGTGGGGGGGGGCCGCCTACGAGCAGTACTTC. Its protein is CASSLAWGGAAYEQYF.

This clonotype has a handful of counts. The V gene is TRBV7-3, the J gene TRBJ2-3; no clear D. With 6 bases removed from V and 2 bases from J, the gap between germline ends came to 15 bases. Germline V gene lookup returns CDR1 SGHTA and CDR2 FQGTGA. CDR3 size: 15 residues. This CDR3 reads CASSTPGGPTDTQYF. CDR3 coding DNA: TGTGCCAGCAGTACCCCTGGCGGCCCCACAGATACGCAGTATTTT.